These 13 T cell receptor beta chains share one sample of origin, sequenced in a study of T-cell reconstitution after alpha-beta-depleted transplantation in children (dated by TCRdb to about 2016). Library generation was performed with PCR. Instrument on record: Illumina HiSeq 2500. Molecular barcoding was employed in the preparation of TCR libraries, with unique molecular identifiers being used to normalize TCRbeta repertoire quantification. TCRdb redid the processing of the public reads, applying fastp at Q25 and MiXCR, and retained in-frame beta chains. For every CDR3 protein sequence, its rows merge into one entry that carries the most common genes and DNA. Present in this sample are hundreds of thousands of distinct CDR3 sequences, about 18% of which were seen just once. Jointly, the top ten make up less than 4% of the sample. Source: PBMCs from the stem cell graft donor, taken from the stem cell graft. Source of these receptors: a human donor who donated a stem cell graft to a child with acute lymphoblastic leukemia.

This clonotype was found a few times. The chain employs TRBV7-9 and TRBJ2-2; D unresolved. Trimming left V 4 bases short and J 6 bases short, with 9 bases between. The germline V gene has CDR1 SEHNR and CDR2 FQNEAQ (reference sequence). The CDR3 totals 13 residues. The CDR3: CASSSAPPGELFF. The CDR3 DNA reads TGTGCCAGCAGCTCCGCCCCCCCCGGGGAGCTGTTTTTT. Based on the CDR3 plus reference TRBV7-9 and TRBJ2-2, the full variable domain is DTGVSQNPRHKITKRGQNVTFRCDPISEHNRLYWYRQTLGQGPEFLTYFQNEAQLEKSRLLSDRFSAERPKGSFSTLEIQRTEQGDSAMYLCASSSAPPGELFFGEGSRLTVL.

The chain couples TRBV7-2 to TRBJ2-1, with 9 bases matching TRBD1. The CDR3 covers 15 residues. J gave up 9 bases and V 6 bases, and 12 bases lay outside the gene matches. Germline assignment: CDR1 SGHTA and CDR2 FQGNSA. The CDR3 here is CASSPAQGTGSEQFF. CDR3 coding DNA: TGTGCCAGCAGTCCAGCGCAAGGGACAGGGAGTGAGCAGTTCTTC.

This clonotype was counted only a few times. The chain links TRBV4-2 to TRBJ2-7; 10 bases map to TRBD1. Germline V lookup: CDR1 LGHNA, CDR2 YNFKEQ. The V gene end was trimmed by 4 bases and the J gene end by 5 bases; junction bases not matched to a gene: 8. CDR3 length: 15 residues. The CDR3 region has the DNA TGTGCCAGCAGCCCGGGGACAGGGGATGGCGACGAGCAGTACTTC. It yields the protein CASSPGTGDGDEQYF.

A few counts support this clonotype. V usage is TRBV7-2 and J usage is TRBJ2-1; 7 bases fit TRBD1. Germline loops: CDR1 SGHTA, CDR2 FQGNSA. The CDR3 sequence is 13 residues long. J gave up 8 bases and V 1 base, and 2 bases lay outside the gene matches. CDR3 region: CASSLEGADEQFF. The DNA for the CDR3 is TGTGCCAGCAGCTTAGAGGGGGCCGATGAGCAGTTCTTC.

This clonotype was seen a few times. V and J are TRBV14 and TRBJ2-1; D is uncertain. Trimming cost V 5 bases and J 12 bases, with 14 bases left between them. CDR1 and CDR2 from the germline V gene are SGHDN and FVKESK. This CDR3 spans 12 amino acids. The CDR3 DNA reads TGTGCCAGCAGCACGGCCCCGGACCTGCAGTTCTTC. It encodes CASSTAPDLQFF.

This clonotype has only a few counts. This chain uses TRBV7-2 with TRBJ2-2; the D gene is possibly TRBD2 (5 bases). The V and J ends lost 3 bases and 3 bases respectively, with 11 bases between them. The CDR3 is made up of 15 amino acids. Germline CDR1 SGHTA, CDR2 FQGNSA. The CDR3 loop reads CASSFTLRDTGELFF. The CDR3 coding sequence is TGTGCCAGCAGCTTCACCCTGCGGGACACCGGGGAGCTGTTTTTT.

This clonotype turned up a few times. DNA of the CDR3: TGTGCCAGCAGCTCGGGGAGGGGACAGCCCCAGCATTTT. Its protein product is CASSSGRGQPQHF. This chain joins TRBV7-9 and TRBJ1-5, with a possible D match to TRBD1 (5 bases). Germline CDR1 and CDR2: SEHNR and FQNEAQ (reference sequence). The CDR3 has 13 residues. Trimming took 4 bases from V and 7 from J, leaving 11 bases between them.

The chain is built from TRBV18 and TRBJ1-1; D call uncertain. The germline V gene encodes CDR1 KGHSH and CDR2 LQKENI. The V gene lost 3 bases and the J gene lost 1 base, with 9 bases spanning the gap. The length of the CDR3 is 14 residues. CDR3 in DNA: TGTGCCAGCTCACCGGGGATGGCGAACACTGAAGCTTTCTTT. This gives the protein CASSPGMANTEAFF. Full variable domain (missing parts from reference TRBV18 and TRBJ1-1): NAGVMQNPRHLVRRRGQEARLRCSPMKGHSHVYWYRQLPEEGLKFMVYLQKENIIDESGMPKERFSAEFPKEGPSILRIQQVVRGDSAAYFCASSPGMANTEAFFGQGTRLTVV.

In its sample, this clonotype was seen a few times. The chain employs TRBV7-9 and TRBJ1-2, with 7 bases aligning to TRBD1. Germline-derived CDR1 and CDR2 are SEHNR and FQNEAQ (reference sequence). Unmatched junction bases numbered 11, after V lost 7 bases and J lost 3 bases. The CDR3 runs to 15 residues. Written as DNA, the CDR3 is TGTGCCAGCACCCGGATCTGGACAGGAGACTATGGCTACACCTTC. Its protein product is CASTRIWTGDYGYTF.

The V gene is TRBV24-1, the J gene TRBJ2-1, with TRBD2 as a possible D gene (5 bases). Germline CDR1 KGHDR, CDR2 SFDVKD. V lost 3 bases to trimming and J lost 10 bases, with 12 bases between them. This CDR3 spans 13 amino acids. This CDR3 reads CATSDPPDWEQFF. In DNA form, the CDR3 reads TGTGCCACCAGTGATCCCCCGGACTGGGAGCAGTTCTTC.

This rearrangement joins TRBV5-6 to TRBJ2-7; D not certain. This CDR3 contains 13 residues. Germline V gene lookup returns CDR1 SGHDT and CDR2 YYEEEE. V shed 0 bases and J shed 3 bases, with 7 bases lying between them. CDR3 DNA: TGTGCCAGCAGCTTGGGCATAATCTACGAGCAGTACTTC. Translating it yields CASSLGIIYEQYF.

This clonotype was recorded a few times. The rearrangement uses TRBV20-1 and TRBJ1-1; D possibly corresponds to TRBD1 (5 bases). Trimming removed 3 bases from V and 1 base from J, with 12 bases in between. Germline V gives CDR1 DFQATT, CDR2 SNEGSKA (reference sequence). The CDR3 totals 14 residues. CDR3 in amino acids: CSASKGLKNTEAFF. The CDR3 coding sequence is TGCAGTGCTAGTAAGGGGCTTAAGAACACTGAAGCTTTCTTT.

The gene calls are TRBV12-3 or TRBV12-4 and TRBJ2-7, with 11 bases matching TRBD1. The CDR3 runs to 15 residues. With 6 bases clipped from V and 6 bases from J, the junction kept 10 bases outside the gene matches. CDR3 protein: CASSPTGQGGGEQYF. The CDR3 DNA reads TGTGCCAGCAGCCCCACGGGACAGGGGGGTGGCGAGCAGTACTTC.